The sequence of this T cell receptor beta chain was determined in a study of regulatory T cells in long-lasting Graves disease. Study findings and constraints: Persistent Graves' patients showed a TCR diversity that was lower than that of newly diagnosed ones.

Time point here: newly diagnosed GD, antithyroid drugs for less than 3 months. The TCR library used RNA extracted from PBMCs. American Thyroid Association guidelines were used to diagnose Graves' disease. In building TCR beta libraries, iRepertoire HTBI primers were used together with Arm-PCR of CDR3 regions. TCRdb analysed the multiplex PCR reads with MiXCR anew, one entry per CDR3 protein. The table has 540,000 or so distinct CDR3 sequences, less than 15% seen once. Comment on this clonotype: Its antigen is unidentified.

V shed 4 bases, J shed 2 bases, and the junction held 7 bases outside the gene matches. CDR3 length: 15 amino acids. CDR1 and CDR2 (germline): MGHRA, YSYEKL. The sample was also linked to a second study, of T cells in Graves' hyperthyroidism and ophthalmopathy. That work adds: Stable Graves' hyperthyroidism denoted no ophthalmopathy progression over 18 months. Among clonotypes expanded in thyroid above 0.001, most were also found in blood.

Sequencing was performed on peripheral blood mononuclear cells (PBMCs), taken at new diagnosis, from a patient treated with antithyroid drugs. The rearrangement uses TRBV4-1 and TRBJ2-5; 7 bases agree with TRBD2. The source of this sequence is a man aged 30-40 years with Graves disease. The CDR3 nucleotides are TGCGCCAGCAGCCCAAGAGCAGCGGGACAAGAGACCCAGTACTTC. It translates to CASSPRAAGQETQYF.